This T cell receptor beta chain was identified in a study of post-analysis software for immune sequencing data. A word on this clonotype: What it binds is unknown. One junction end does not reproduce the germline sequence, and a read error may be involved.

TCR beta libraries were prepared from cDNA with unique molecular identifiers. TCRdb reanalysed the PCR reads using MiXCR and keeps one entry per CDR3 protein. This sample has about 460,000 distinct CDR3 sequences, with around 40% found just once. Study-level results: The study found TRBV5-6, TRBV5-1 and TRBV20-1 among a few TRBV segments more frequent in patients than controls.

Germline CDR1 reads SGHTA; CDR2 reads FQGTGA. CDR3 length equals 14 residues. Sequencing was performed on blood. The sequence was collected from a girl aged 5-17 years with multiple sclerosis. The V gene is TRBV7-3, the J gene TRBJ1-6, with a weak D call TRBD1 (5 bases). CDR3 loop: CASSRLGVGSPPHF. The CDR3 nucleotides read TGTGCCAGCAGCCGATTAGGGGTTGGCTCACCCCCCCACTTT.